The 8 T cell receptor beta chains reported below all come from one sample, sequenced in a study of patients and donors after allogeneic stem cell transplantation. MiXCR, applied by TCRdb to the RT-PCR reads, yields one record per CDR3 protein. Altogether about 410,000 distinct CDR3 sequences are present, approximately 16% being singletons, with the ten largest covering less than 9.5%. The sequencing input was blood, either unsorted or a sorted T cell fraction (not recorded which). Receptors were obtained from a human donor who was either an allogeneic HSCT recipient or a stem cell or donor lymphocyte infusion donor (not recorded which). It is not recorded whose cells these are; they may come from a transplant donor.

The V and J genes are TRBV20-1 and TRBJ2-1; TRBD2 matches 7 bases. V was clipped by 2 bases and J by 6 bases; unmatched bases: 4. Germline V gene data show CDR1 as DFQATT and CDR2 as SNEGSKA (reference sequence). The CDR3 runs 13 residues. CDR3 sequence (DNA): TGCAGTGCTAGACTAGCGGTCCCCAATGAGCAGTTCTTC. It specifies CSARLAVPNEQFF.

This clonotype was detected a few times. The chain combines TRBV6-1 with TRBJ1-2; a weak D match, TRBD1 (6 bases). The CDR3 extends over 15 amino acids. The germline gives CDR1 MNHNS, CDR2 SASEGT. Trimming took off 6 bases at V and 4 bases at J, with 18 bases between the two ends. The DNA for the CDR3 is TGTGCCAGCAGGTCTCCAGGGGATCGGAGCTATGGCTACACCTTC. Its protein product is CASRSPGDRSYGYTF.

This chain links TRBV12-3 or TRBV12-4 with TRBJ2-3; tentative D call: TRBD1 (6 bases). This CDR3 comprises 15 residues. V shed 1 base and J shed 0 bases, with 8 bases lying between them. The DNA for the CDR3 is TGTGCCAGCAGTTTAGACAGGGAGAGCACAGATACGCAGTATTTT. Translation: CASSLDRESTDTQYF.

The sample holds a few counts of this clonotype. The genes are TRBV6-1 and TRBJ1-1; unclear D gene. The germline gives CDR1 MNHNS, CDR2 SASEGT. The CDR3 consists of 16 residues. Trimming cost V 10 bases and J 1 base, with 22 bases left between them. The CDR3 region is CATSEGNLNWNTEAFF. The CDR3 DNA sequence: TGTGCCACCTCGGAGGGTAATCTCAATTGGAACACTGAAGCTTTCTTT.

The table lists this clonotype with a few counts. This chain joins TRBV9 and TRBJ2-7; 11 bases agree with TRBD2. The length of the CDR3 is 14 residues. From germline, CDR1 is SGDLS and CDR2 YYNGEE. V lost 2 bases and J lost 3; bases outside the gene matches: 1. The CDR3 region has the DNA TGTGCCAGCAGCGTTGGGACTAGCGGCTACGAGCAGTACTTC. Its translation is CASSVGTSGYEQYF.

This clonotype was seen at least ten times. The chain combines TRBV7-9 with TRBJ2-7; 9 positions agree with TRBD1. The CDR3 totals 15 residues. CDR1 and CDR2 from the germline V gene are SEHNR and FQNEAQ (reference sequence). The V gene end was trimmed by 7 bases and the J gene end by 1 base; junction bases not matched to a gene: 8. The CDR3 sequence: CASTPDRGGSYEQYF. DNA for the CDR3: TGTGCCAGCACCCCGGACAGGGGAGGGTCCTACGAGCAGTACTTC.

V is TRBV5-1 and J is TRBJ1-1, with D tentatively TRBD1 (6 bases). With 0 bases removed from V and 4 bases from J, the gap between germline ends came to 13 bases. Germline V gene lookup returns CDR1 SGHRS and CDR2 YFSETQ. The CDR3 runs 15 residues. The CDR3: CASSLARGARTEAFF. DNA of the CDR3: TGCGCCAGCAGCTTGGCCCGGGGGGCGCGCACTGAAGCTTTCTTT.

This clonotype came up a few times. This chain uses TRBV12-3 or TRBV12-4 with TRBJ1-5, with D tentatively TRBD1 (5 bases). This CDR3 region has 16 residues. CDR3 DNA sequence: TGTGACTCCGGCTGTAGGGGTTTTAGGCGCAATCAGCCCCAGCATTTT. Protein sequence: CDSGCRGFRRNQPQHF.